These 29 T cell receptor beta chains originate from one sample sequenced in a study of CD8 T cells in ankylosing spondylitis. One entry per CDR3 protein, called by TCRdb with MiXCR from the 5' RACE reads. The repertoire includes roughly 440,000 distinct CDR3 sequences, 17% of them detected once, and approximately 0.93% sits in the top ten. Study outcomes and limitations: Made up of fewer than 10 highly homologous variants, a TCR beta motif appeared characteristic of ankylosing spondylitis blood.

Their target antigens are unknown. The sample comprised blood, either unsorted or a sorted T cell fraction (not recorded which). The receptors originated from a male donor with ankylosing spondylitis.

V usage is TRBV5-6 and J usage is TRBJ2-5; 8 nucleotides line up with TRBD2. The V gene's germline CDR1 is SGHDT and CDR2 YYEEEE. This CDR3 is 15 amino acids long. V lost 0 bases to trimming and J lost 4 bases; unmatched junction nucleotides: 5. The CDR3 DNA reads TGTGCCAGCAGCTTGGGTGCGGCGGGAGGAGAGACCCAGTACTTC. It translates to CASSLGAAGGETQYF.

The rearrangement uses TRBV7-2 and TRBJ1-2; D not resolved. From germline, CDR1 is SGHTA and CDR2 FQGNSA. V shed 2 bases and J shed 2 bases, with 15 bases lying between them. This CDR3 is built from 16 residues. CDR3 region: CASSLNPRVGNYGYTF. The CDR3 nucleotides are TGTGCCAGCAGCTTAAACCCCCGGGTAGGCAACTATGGCTACACCTTC.

This clonotype was detected only a few times. V is TRBV2 and J is TRBJ2-7, with D maybe TRBD2 (6 bases). The V gene lost 6 bases and the J gene lost 2 bases, with 14 bases spanning the gap. CDR1 and CDR2 from the germline V gene are SNHLY and FYNNEI. The CDR3 runs 14 residues. The CDR3 reads CASSTSSAPYEQYF. The CDR3 DNA reads as TGTGCCAGCAGCACCTCTAGCGCTCCCTACGAGCAGTACTTC.

This sequence joins TRBV14 and TRBJ1-1; D possibly corresponds to TRBD1 (6 bases). V was cut by 2 bases and J by 6 bases, with 13 bases left in between. There are 14 residues in the CDR3. Germline lookup yields CDR1 SGHDN and CDR2 FVKESK. The DNA for the CDR3 is TGTGCCAGCAGCCAACACAGGGAGTCCCCTGAAGCTTTCTTT. This gives the protein CASSQHRESPEAFF. Full variable domain (rest looked up from reference TRBV14 and TRBJ1-1): EAGVTQFPSHSVIEKGQTVTLRCDPISGHDNLYWYRRVMGKEIKFLLHFVKESKQDESGMPNNRFLAERTGGTYSTLKVQPAELEDSGVYFCASSQHRESPEAFFGQGTRLTVV.

The CDR3 DNA reads as TGCAGCGTTGGGACTAGTCAAGAGACCCAGTACTTC. Amino acid sequence: CSVGTSQETQYF. The rearrangement joins TRBV29-1 to TRBJ2-5, with TRBD2 matching 7 bases. Germline values: CDR1 SQVTM, CDR2 ANQGSEA. The junction had 1 base not matched to a gene; V was cut back by 4 bases and J by 2 bases. CDR3 length: 12 residues. The full variable domain, rest sourced from reference TRBV29-1 and TRBJ2-5, is SAVISQKPSRDICQRGTSLTIQCQVDSQVTMMFWYRQQPGQSLTLIATANQGSEATYESGFVIDKFPISRPNLTFSTLTVSNMSPEDSSIYLCSVGTSQETQYFGPGTRLLVL.

This clonotype was observed a few times. The chain is built from TRBV6-1 and TRBJ1-2; 9 bases map to TRBD1. Trimming cost V 5 bases and J 5 bases; bases outside gene matches: 3. The CDR3 length is 13 residues. CDR1 is MNHNS, CDR2 SASEGT, per germline. As DNA, the CDR3 is TGTGCCAGCAGTCGGACAGGGGCTTATGGCTACACCTTC. It is translated as CASSRTGAYGYTF.

The chain recombines TRBV7-9 with TRBJ1-2, with a weak D call TRBD1 (5 bases). In germline, CDR1 is SEHNR, CDR2 FQNEAQ (reference sequence). The germline V and J ends were trimmed by 8 bases and 7 bases, with 14 bases remaining between them. The CDR3 is made up of 12 amino acids. CDR3 sequence reads: CASGGTGPGYTF. CDR3 sequence (DNA): TGTGCCAGCGGAGGGACGGGACCTGGCTACACCTTC.

This clonotype was seen a few times. This chain uses TRBV7-6 with TRBJ1-3; D unclear. V was shortened by 6 bases and J by 7 bases, with 10 bases between the two germline ends. Germline loops: CDR1 SGHVS, CDR2 FNYEAQ. CDR3 length equals 12 residues. CDR3 amino acids: CASSSYQNTIYF. DNA for the CDR3: TGTGCCAGCAGTTCCTACCAGAACACCATATATTTT.

The V call is TRBV27, the J call TRBJ2-3, with 8 bases that match TRBD2. Germline values: CDR1 MNHEY, CDR2 SMNVEV (reference sequence). With V trimmed by 5 bases and J by 2 bases, 9 bases remained unmatched. The CDR3 has 16 residues. The CDR3 bases are TGTGCCAGCAGTCCGGACTGGCGGGGGGACACAGATACGCAGTATTTT. Residues: CASSPDWRGDTDTQYF.

J is TRBJ2-7 and V is TRBV12-3 or TRBV12-4; the D gene is possibly TRBD2 (6 bases). This CDR3 has 13 amino acids. The V gene lost 6 bases and the J gene lost 4 bases, with 13 bases spanning the gap. CDR3 sequence reads: CASRRTKNYEQYF. The CDR3 coding sequence is TGTGCCAGCAGGCGGACTAAAAATTACGAGCAGTACTTC.

V gene TRBV27 combines with J gene TRBJ2-6; 9 bases agree with TRBD1. The CDR3 runs to 18 residues. The germline V gene has CDR1 MNHEY and CDR2 SMNVEV (reference sequence). Losses at the gene ends were 6 bases for V and 0 bases for J; bases not matched to a gene: 9. The CDR3 spells CASRLGQGRNSGANVLTF. The CDR3, as DNA: TGTGCCAGCAGACTCGGACAGGGGAGAAACTCTGGGGCCAACGTCCTGACTTTC.

The chain is built from TRBV7-8 and TRBJ1-1; D remains unclear. The CDR3 sequence is 13 residues long. V lost 1 base and J 6 bases, leaving 9 bases between the germline ends. In germline, CDR1 is SGHVS, CDR2 FQNEAQ. CDR3 residues: CASSLDIEPEAFF. The DNA for the CDR3 is TGTGCCAGCAGCTTAGACATAGAGCCTGAAGCTTTCTTT.

In this sample, this clonotype turned up a few times. The chain couples TRBV5-1 to TRBJ1-2, with D possibly TRBD1 on 6 matching bases. The V and J ends lost 6 bases and 2 bases respectively, with 20 bases between them. Per germline, CDR1 SGHRS and CDR2 YFSETQ. The CDR3 loop spans 16 amino acids. CDR3 residues: CASTPTVGGPNYGYTF. CDR3 in DNA: TGCGCCAGCACGCCCACGGTCGGGGGCCCAAACTATGGCTACACCTTC.

This clonotype has at least ten counts. The chain carries TRBV12-3 or TRBV12-4 and TRBJ2-3; tentative D call: TRBD1 (5 bases). The CDR3 consists of 14 residues. The ends were cut back, 5 bases at V and 6 bases at J, with 15 bases in the middle. The CDR3 DNA reads TGTGCCAGCAGTCCTCACAGGCCTGGGGATACGCAGTATTTT. Translated: CASSPHRPGDTQYF.

V and J are TRBV11-2 and TRBJ1-4; D is unresolved. Trimming took 1 base from V and 0 from J, leaving 6 bases between them. CDR1 is SGHAT, CDR2 FQNNGV, per germline. The CDR3 covers 15 residues. This CDR3 reads CASSLAVATNEKLFF. The CDR3 nucleotides read TGTGCCAGCAGCTTAGCGGTGGCAACTAATGAAAAACTGTTTTTT.

This clonotype was detected a few times. The gene calls are TRBV25-1 and TRBJ2-2; 9 nucleotides line up with TRBD1. Germline CDR1 reads MGHDK; CDR2 reads SYGVNS. The CDR3 spans 15 residues. V gave up 6 bases and J gave up 7 bases; unmatched junction bases: 9. The CDR3 reads CASRNYRGLDGELFF. In nucleotides, the CDR3 is TGTGCCAGCAGGAACTACAGGGGGCTGGACGGGGAGCTGTTTTTT.

This clonotype was counted a few times. This chain uses TRBV5-1 with TRBJ2-3; 7 bases map to TRBD2. The ends lost 5 bases at V and 13 bases at J; junction bases unmatched: 13. The germline V gene has CDR1 SGHRS and CDR2 YFSETQ. The CDR3 totals 13 residues. DNA for the CDR3: TGCGCCAGCAGTAACTCAGAGCGGGACGGGGAGTATTTT. Translation: CASSNSERDGEYF.

This clonotype occurred a few times. The chain combines TRBV25-1 with TRBJ2-7, with 7 positions matching TRBD1. The CDR3 sequence is 15 residues long. Germline CDR1 reads MGHDK; CDR2 reads SYGVNS. The V gene end was trimmed by 2 bases and the J gene end by 3 bases; junction bases not matched to a gene: 7. In nucleotides, the CDR3 is TGTGCCAGCAGTGAAATGAGGACAGGAGGCTACGAGCAGTACTTC. Protein: CASSEMRTGGYEQYF.

This clonotype occurred a few times. This sequence joins TRBV6-1 and TRBJ1-1; a weak D match, TRBD1 (5 bases). The CDR3 is made up of 16 amino acids. Germline V gene data show CDR1 as MNHNS and CDR2 as SASEGT. The V and J ends lost 5 bases and 1 base respectively, with 17 bases between them. This CDR3 reads CASSRRLGTQNTEAFF. The DNA of the CDR3 is TGTGCCAGCAGTCGACGACTTGGGACCCAGAACACTGAAGCTTTCTTT.

This clonotype has a handful of counts. The chain combines TRBV15 with TRBJ1-5, with D uncertain. This CDR3 spans 16 amino acids. Trimming removed 0 bases from V and 1 base from J, with 10 bases in between. From germline, CDR1 is LNHNV and CDR2 YYDKDF (reference sequence). The CDR3 spells CATSRDPTASNQPQHF. The CDR3 DNA is TGTGCCACCAGCAGAGATCCTACAGCCAGCAATCAGCCCCAGCATTTT.

J is TRBJ2-5 and V is TRBV5-1, with no clear D. CDR1 and CDR2 from the germline V gene are SGHRS and YFSETQ. The CDR3 runs to 12 residues. The V end was cut by 5 bases, the J end by 1 base, with 6 bases between. The CDR3 sequence: CASSSPQETQYF. The DNA for the CDR3 is TGCGCCAGCAGTTCACCCCAAGAGACCCAGTACTTC.

The DNA for the CDR3 is TGTGCCAGCAGCTTAGGCCCAATCTCAAGTTCCGGGGAGCTGTTTTTT. It codes for CASSLGPISSSGELFF. The J gene is TRBJ2-2, the V gene TRBV7-2; D is unclear. The germline V gene encodes CDR1 SGHTA and CDR2 FQGNSA. The CDR3 has 16 residues. Trimming took off 1 base at V and 6 bases at J, with 15 bases between the two ends.

DNA of the CDR3: TGTGCCTGGACGAGGGGAACGAACACTGAAGCTTTCTTT. Amino acids: CAWTRGTNTEAFF. V is TRBV30 and J is TRBJ1-1; D may be TRBD1 (5 bases). Germline-derived CDR1 and CDR2 are GTSNPN and SVGIG (reference sequence). The V end lost 4 bases, the J end lost 1 base, and 10 bases lay between the germline ends. This CDR3 is built from 13 residues.

The CDR3 region has the DNA TGCAGCGTTTCAAAAACCGGGACAGGGATTTACGAGCAGTACTTC. This gives the protein CSVSKTGTGIYEQYF. The chain links TRBV29-1 to TRBJ2-7, with 9 bases lining up with TRBD1. Germline V gene lookup returns CDR1 SQVTM and CDR2 ANQGSEA. The CDR3 runs to 15 residues. V lost 5 bases, J lost 4 bases, and 12 bases stayed unmatched.

V usage is TRBV2 and J usage is TRBJ2-1, with a possible D match to TRBD2 (5 bases). V was trimmed by 6 bases and J by 0 bases, leaving 15 bases between them. The CDR3 is made up of 16 amino acids. Germline-derived CDR1 and CDR2 are SNHLY and FYNNEI. CDR3 bases: TGTGCCAGCAGCCCTGAGCGGAGAAGCTCCTACAATGAGCAGTTCTTC. Amino acid sequence: CASSPERRSSYNEQFF.

This clonotype was counted a few times. The genes are TRBV3-1 and TRBJ1-1; tentative D call: TRBD1 (5 bases). Germline V CDR1 and CDR2: LGHDT, YNNKEL (reference sequence). This CDR3 comprises 14 residues. The V gene lost 4 bases and the J gene lost 0 bases, with 9 bases spanning the gap. The CDR3 coding sequence is TGTGCCAGCAGCCGGGGGTGGTTGAACACTGAAGCTTTCTTT. Protein sequence: CASSRGWLNTEAFF.

The chain recombines TRBV6-2 or TRBV6-3 with TRBJ1-1; D is unresolved. V lost 6 bases and J 4 bases, leaving 18 bases between the germline ends. The CDR3 runs 15 residues. Germline V gives CDR1 MNHEY, CDR2 SVGEGT. The CDR3 loop reads CASSAEGRPGTEAFF. In nucleotides, the CDR3 is TGTGCCAGCAGCGCCGAGGGCAGGCCTGGCACTGAAGCTTTCTTT.

This sequence joins TRBV24-1 and TRBJ2-3; perhaps TRBD1 as D (5 bases). The CDR3 spans 13 residues. Trimming took off 9 bases at V and 1 base at J, with 10 bases between the two ends. CDR1 is KGHDR and CDR2 is SFDVKD in the germline V gene. The CDR3: CATQGRGTDTQYF. The DNA of the CDR3 is TGTGCCACCCAGGGTCGGGGCACAGATACGCAGTATTTT.

The chain has TRBV20-1 and TRBJ1-4; D remains unclear. The CDR3 has 16 residues. CDR1 DFQATT and CDR2 SNEGSKA come from the germline V gene (reference sequence). V gave up 6 bases and J gave up 0 bases, with 17 bases separating them. The CDR3 DNA is TGCAGTGCCCGGCCCCCTGTACAGACAACTAATGAAAAACTGTTTTTT. Translating gives CSARPPVQTTNEKLFF.